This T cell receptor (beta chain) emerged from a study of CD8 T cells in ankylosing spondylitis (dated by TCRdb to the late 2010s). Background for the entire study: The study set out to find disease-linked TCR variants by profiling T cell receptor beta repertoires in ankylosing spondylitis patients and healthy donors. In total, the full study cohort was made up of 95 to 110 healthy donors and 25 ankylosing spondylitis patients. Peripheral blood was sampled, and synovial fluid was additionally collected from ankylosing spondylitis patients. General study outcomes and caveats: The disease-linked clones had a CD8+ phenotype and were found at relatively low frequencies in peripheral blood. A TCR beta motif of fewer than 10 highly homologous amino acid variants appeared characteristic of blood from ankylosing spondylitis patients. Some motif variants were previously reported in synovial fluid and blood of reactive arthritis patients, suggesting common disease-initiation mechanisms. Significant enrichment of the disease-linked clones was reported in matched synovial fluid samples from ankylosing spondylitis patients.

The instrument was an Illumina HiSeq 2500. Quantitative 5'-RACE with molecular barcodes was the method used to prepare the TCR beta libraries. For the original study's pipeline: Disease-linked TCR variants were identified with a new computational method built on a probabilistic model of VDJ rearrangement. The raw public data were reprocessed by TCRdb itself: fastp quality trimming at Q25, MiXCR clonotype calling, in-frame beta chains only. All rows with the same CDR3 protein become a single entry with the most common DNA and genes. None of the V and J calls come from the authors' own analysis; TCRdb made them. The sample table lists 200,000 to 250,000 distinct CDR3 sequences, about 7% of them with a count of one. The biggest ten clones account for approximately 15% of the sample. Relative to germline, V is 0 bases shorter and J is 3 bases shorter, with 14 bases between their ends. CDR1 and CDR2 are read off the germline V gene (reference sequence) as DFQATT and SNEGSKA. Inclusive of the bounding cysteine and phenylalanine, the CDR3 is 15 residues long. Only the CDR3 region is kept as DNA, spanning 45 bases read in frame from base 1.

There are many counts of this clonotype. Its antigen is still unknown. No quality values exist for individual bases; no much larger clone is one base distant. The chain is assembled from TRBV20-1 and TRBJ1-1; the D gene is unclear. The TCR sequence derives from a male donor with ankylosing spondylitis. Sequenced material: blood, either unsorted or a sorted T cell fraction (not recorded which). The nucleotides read TGCAGTGCTAGAGATTTGGCAGGAACAGACACTGAAGCTTTCTTT. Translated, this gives CSARDLAGTDTEAFF.